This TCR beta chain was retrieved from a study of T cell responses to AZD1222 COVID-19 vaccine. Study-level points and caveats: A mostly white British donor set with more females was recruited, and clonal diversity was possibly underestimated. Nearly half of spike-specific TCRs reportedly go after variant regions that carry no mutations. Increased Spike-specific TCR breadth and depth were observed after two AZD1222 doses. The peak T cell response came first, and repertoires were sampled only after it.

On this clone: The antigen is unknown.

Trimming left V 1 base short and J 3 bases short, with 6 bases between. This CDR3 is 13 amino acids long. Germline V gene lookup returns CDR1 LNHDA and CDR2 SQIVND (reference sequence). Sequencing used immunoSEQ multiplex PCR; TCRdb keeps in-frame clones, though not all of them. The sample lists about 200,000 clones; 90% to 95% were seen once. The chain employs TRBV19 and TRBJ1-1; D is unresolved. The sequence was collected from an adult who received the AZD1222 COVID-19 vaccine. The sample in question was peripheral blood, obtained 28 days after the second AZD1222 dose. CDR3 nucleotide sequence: TGTGCCAGTAGTATAGTAAGGGACACTGAAGCTTTCTTT. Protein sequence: CASSIVRDTEAFF.